The next 21 T cell receptor beta chains were all read from a single sample in a study of cytomegalovirus exposure and HLA in healthy donors. In the PCR, 60 Vbeta and 13 Jbeta primers were used. Measured with immunoSEQ multiplex PCR; TCRdb has only the in-frame clones, and not every one. The repertoire holds some 130,000 clones, approximately 85% seen once, with more than 1.5% in the top ten. The sequenced sample was PBMCs. The receptors derive from a boy between 10 and 17 years old in good health and CMV-seronegative.

The chain has TRBV6-1 and TRBJ2-7; unclear D gene. The CDR3 spans 14 residues. The V end was cut by 3 bases, the J end by 0 bases, with 9 bases between. CDR1 MNHNS and CDR2 SASEGT come from the germline V gene. CDR3 loop: CASSDVPLSYEQYF. The CDR3 DNA follows: TGTGCCAGCAGTGATGTCCCACTCTCCTACGAGCAGTACTTC.

This clone was detected once. V is TRBV19 and J is TRBJ2-1; no clear D. CDR1 is LNHDA and CDR2 is SQIVND in the germline V gene (reference sequence). V was shortened by 6 bases and J by 0 bases, with 12 bases between the two germline ends. The CDR3 runs 15 residues. The CDR3 DNA is TGTGCCAGTAGGAAGCGCGATACCTCCTACAATGAGCAGTTCTTC. Encoded protein: CASRKRDTSYNEQFF.

The rearrangement uses TRBV14 and TRBJ2-2; D is unclear. V was trimmed by 1 base and J by 5 bases, leaving 11 bases between them. The CDR3 runs to 15 residues. Germline CDR1 is SGHDN and CDR2 is FVKESK. As DNA, the CDR3 is TGTGCCAGCAGCCAAGTGAATGTCGGGACCGGGGAGCTGTTTTTT. Protein sequence: CASSQVNVGTGELFF.

On this clone itself: Mismatch with germline at one junction end may stem from a read error. The chain employs TRBV4-3 and TRBJ1-5; 7 bases are shared with TRBD1. The germline gives CDR1 LGHNA, CDR2 YSLEER. The CDR3 runs 15 residues. The CDR3 DNA is TGCGCCAGCAGTCAAGAACAGGGGTTCAATCAGCCCCAGCATTTT. Translated, it gives CASSQEQGFNQPQHF.

In nucleotides, the CDR3 is TGTGCCAGCAGCCGGGGGGGGGCGGAGCTGTTTTTT. It is translated as CASSRGGAELFF. The rearrangement links TRBV11-2 to TRBJ2-2, with 8 nucleotides matching TRBD2. CDR1 and CDR2 (germline): SGHAT, FQNNGV. The CDR3 extends over 12 amino acids. V dropped 5 bases and J dropped 10; count of bases not matched to a gene: 3.

J is TRBJ2-1 and V is TRBV4-2; D is perhaps TRBD2 (5 bases). Germline V gene data show CDR1 as LGHNA and CDR2 as YNFKEQ. V lost 0 bases to trimming and J lost 8 bases, with 14 bases between them. The CDR3 sequence is 15 residues long. CDR3 nucleotide sequence: TGTGCCAGCAGCCAAGACGGTAAGGAGAGGGATGAGCAGTTCTTC. Translated, it gives CASSQDGKERDEQFF.

In regard to this clone: A read error may account for a junction end that differs from germline. This sequence joins TRBV7-7 and TRBJ2-5; D is possibly TRBD2 (6 bases). The CDR3 loop spans 15 amino acids. Germline values: CDR1 SSHAT, CDR2 FNYEAQ (reference sequence). The CDR3 loop is CASSLGRGIQETQYF. Written as DNA, the CDR3 is TGTGCTAGCAGCTTAGGACGGGGGATTCAAGAGACCCAGTACTTC.

The chain uses TRBV7-2 and TRBJ2-1; 9 bases fit TRBD2. There are 15 residues in the CDR3. J was trimmed by 4 bases and V by 1 base; bases with no gene match: 2. The germline CDR1 and CDR2 sequences are SGHTA and FQGNSA. In DNA, the CDR3 is TGTGCCAGCAGCTTAGTAGCGGGGGATTACAATGAGCAGTTCTTC. Translation gives CASSLVAGDYNEQFF.

The chain is built from TRBV9 and TRBJ1-3, with D hard to call. V lost 0 bases and J lost 4, with 11 bases in between. The germline CDR1 and CDR2 sequences are SGDLS and YYNGEE. CDR3 size: 15 residues. The CDR3 bases are TGTGCCAGCAGCGTAGGCGGGAACACAGGAAACACCATATATTTT. Its translation is CASSVGGNTGNTIYF.

This clone has just a few counts. This chain links TRBV7-9 with TRBJ2-7; the match to TRBD1 covers 7 bases. V lost 5 bases, J lost 7 bases, and 17 bases stayed unmatched. CDR3 length: 16 amino acids. From germline, CDR1 is SEHNR and CDR2 FQNEAQ (reference sequence). The CDR3 DNA reads as TGTGCCAGCAGCCCCGAACAACAGGGGCGCGGGTGGGAGCAGTACTTC. Residues: CASSPEQQGRGWEQYF.

The rearrangement joins TRBV10-3 to TRBJ1-5, with D perhaps matching TRBD1 (5 bases). There are 12 residues in the CDR3. The germline V gene encodes CDR1 ENHRY and CDR2 SYGVKD. V lost 4 bases and J lost 4, with 5 bases in between. The DNA of the CDR3 is TGTGCCATCAGTGCAGGGAATCAGCCCCAGCATTTT. Amino acids: CAISAGNQPQHF.

The rearrangement uses TRBV2 and TRBJ1-2, with a weak D call TRBD1 (5 bases). Trimming took off 6 bases at V and 4 bases at J, with 9 bases between the two ends. Germline V CDR1 and CDR2: SNHLY, FYNNEI. This CDR3 has 12 amino acids. The CDR3 DNA is TGTGCCAGCAGGGGGACTGCCTATGGCTACACCTTC. It translates to CASRGTAYGYTF.

This chain connects TRBV30 to TRBJ2-7; D is ambiguous. The CDR3 has 12 residues. Germline V lookup: CDR1 GTSNPN, CDR2 SVGIG (reference sequence). Trimming pared 4 bases from V and 6 bases from J, leaving 13 bases between. The CDR3 DNA is TGTGCCTGGAATTCATTCTTCGGCGAGCAGTACTTC. Protein sequence: CAWNSFFGEQYF.

J is TRBJ1-5 and V is TRBV19; 8 bases are shared with TRBD1. CDR1 is LNHDA and CDR2 is SQIVND in the germline V gene (reference sequence). The CDR3 has 16 amino acids. J lost 2 bases, V lost 1 base, and 4 bases had no gene match. The DNA for the CDR3 is TGTGCCAGTAGTATAGGGACAGGGCTCGGCAATCAGCCCCAGCATTTT. Translation gives CASSIGTGLGNQPQHF. Full variable domain (outside the CDR3, taken from reference TRBV19 and TRBJ1-5): DGGITQSPKYLFRKEGQNVTLSCEQNLNHDAMYWYRQDPGQGLRLIYYSQIVNDFQKGDIAEGYSVSREKKESFPLTVTSAQKNPTAFYLCASSIGTGLGNQPQHFGDGTRLSIL.

The V gene is TRBV5-1, the J gene TRBJ1-1; maybe TRBD1 (6 bases). The germline V gene encodes CDR1 SGHRS and CDR2 YFSETQ. CDR3 length: 12 amino acids. Trimming removed 0 bases from V and 10 bases from J, with 10 bases in between. In DNA form, the CDR3 reads TGCGCCAGCAGCTTGGATCAGGGGTCAGCTTTCTTT. This translates into CASSLDQGSAFF.

The chain couples TRBV5-5 to TRBJ2-3; TRBD2 aligns across 9 bases. CDR1 is SGHKS and CDR2 is YYEKEE in the germline V gene (reference sequence). The junction had 5 bases not matched to a gene; V was cut back by 0 bases and J by 3 bases. The CDR3 consists of 16 residues. The chain's CDR3 is CASSLGAGGNTDTQYF. The DNA of the CDR3 is TGTGCCAGCAGCTTGGGAGCGGGGGGTAATACAGATACGCAGTATTTT.

This clone was observed a handful of times. The chain combines TRBV2 with TRBJ1-3, with D perhaps matching TRBD1 (6 bases). Germline V gene sequence: CDR1 SNHLY, CDR2 FYNNEI. The CDR3 length is 13 residues. V shed 5 bases and J shed 1 base, with 6 bases lying between them. The CDR3 sequence: CASSTGSGNTIYF. CDR3 in DNA: TGTGCCAGCAGTACAGGGTCTGGAAACACCATATATTTT.

This clone was recorded only once. V gene TRBV30 combines with J gene TRBJ2-7, with 9 bases aligning to TRBD2. From germline, CDR1 is GTSNPN and CDR2 SVGIG (reference sequence). The V and J ends lost 4 bases and 4 bases, in that order; junction bases with no gene match: 5. The CDR3 sequence is 13 residues long. DNA of the CDR3: TGTGCCTGGACGCAGACTAGCGGATACGAGCAGTACTTC. Translated: CAWTQTSGYEQYF.

The CDR3: CASSSTEGTEAFF. CDR3 DNA sequence: TGTGCCAGCAGCTCCACCGAGGGCACTGAAGCTTTCTTT. The chain has TRBV5-6 and TRBJ1-1, with D unclear. The CDR3 is 13 residues long. Trimming cost V 3 bases and J 4 bases, with 10 bases left between them. Germline CDR1 and CDR2: SGHDT and YYEEEE.

The rearrangement links TRBV2 to TRBJ2-5; 10 bases map to TRBD2. In germline, CDR1 is SNHLY, CDR2 FYNNEI. This CDR3 is built from 15 residues. Losses at the gene ends were 7 bases for V and 1 base for J; bases not matched to a gene: 6. The CDR3 nucleotides are TGTGCCAGCACCTACCTAGCGGGAGCCCAAGAGACCCAGTACTTC. It is translated as CASTYLAGAQETQYF.

This rearrangement joins TRBV19 to TRBJ1-1; 9 bases match TRBD1. The germline CDR1 and CDR2 sequences are LNHDA and SQIVND (reference sequence). The CDR3 extends over 16 amino acids. V gave up 3 bases and J gave up 2 bases; unmatched junction bases: 7. CDR3 nucleotides: TGTGCCAGTAGTATGGTGGGACAGGGAAAAAACACTGAAGCTTTCTTT. Encoded protein: CASSMVGQGKNTEAFF.